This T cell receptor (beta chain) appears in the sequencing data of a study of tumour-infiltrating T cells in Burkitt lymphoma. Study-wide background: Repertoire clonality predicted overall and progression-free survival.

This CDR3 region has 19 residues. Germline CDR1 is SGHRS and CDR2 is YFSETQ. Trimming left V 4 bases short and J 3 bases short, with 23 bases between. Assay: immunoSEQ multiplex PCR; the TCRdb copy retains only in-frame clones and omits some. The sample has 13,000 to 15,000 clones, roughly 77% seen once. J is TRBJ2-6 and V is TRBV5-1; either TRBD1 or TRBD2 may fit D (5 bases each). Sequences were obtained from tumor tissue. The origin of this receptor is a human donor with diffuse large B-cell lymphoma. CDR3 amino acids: CASSPGLTVPLGGANVLTF. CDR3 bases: TGCGCCAGCAGCCCGGGGCTGACAGTCCCCCTGGGTGGGGCCAACGTCCTGACTTTC.